These 20 T cell receptor beta chains were all obtained from the same sample, sequenced in a study of blood T cell repertoires in COVID-19. The protocol was immunoSEQ multiplex PCR, while the TCRdb copy is restricted to in-frame clones and leaves out a portion. The sample includes 95,000 to 150,000 clones, 85% to 90% seen only once; the top ten take about 2%. Sequencing was done on a sample of peripheral blood. All receptors come from a woman between 50 and 59 years old with acute or convalescent COVID-19.

This clone was seen a handful of times. The chain is built from TRBV2 and TRBJ1-2; D is perhaps TRBD1 (6 bases). Germline assignment: CDR1 SNHLY and CDR2 FYNNEI. V was cut by 6 bases and J by 3 bases, with 17 bases left in between. CDR3 length: 15 amino acids. CDR3 sequence reads: CASRTFPDSDYGYTF. For the CDR3, the DNA is TGTGCCAGCAGAACTTTCCCGGACAGCGACTATGGCTACACCTTC. The full variable domain, in which reference TRBV2 and TRBJ1-2 provide the parts outside the CDR3, is EPEVTQTPSHQVTQMGQEVILRCVPISNHLYFYWYRQILGQKVEFLVSFYNNEISEKSEIFDDQFSVERPDGSNFTLKIRSTKLEDSAMYFCASRTFPDSDYGYTFGSGTRLTVV.

This chain links TRBV10-3 with TRBJ1-4; weak D call: TRBD1 (5 bases). Germline assignment: CDR1 ENHRY and CDR2 SYGVKD. The CDR3 runs 14 residues. V was shortened by 4 bases and J by 0 bases, with 6 bases between the two germline ends. CDR3 coding DNA: TGTGCCATCAGTGCGACAGCAACTAATGAAAAACTGTTTTTT. Protein sequence: CAISATATNEKLFF.

J is TRBJ1-2 and V is TRBV12-3 or TRBV12-4; weak D call: TRBD1 (5 bases). CDR3 length equals 12 residues. The V end lost 6 bases, the J end lost 8 bases, and 13 bases lay between the germline ends. The CDR3 nucleotides are TGTGCCAGCAGCCTTAGGGGCGGAGGCTACACCTTC. Protein: CASSLRGGGYTF.

The chain joins TRBV6-2 or TRBV6-3 to TRBJ2-7; 10 bases match TRBD2. J was trimmed by 1 base and V by 4 bases; bases with no gene match: 10. Germline V lookup: CDR1 MNHEY, CDR2 SVGEGT. The CDR3 is made up of 17 amino acids. The CDR3: CASSWASGSQRSYEQYF. The CDR3 DNA sequence: TGTGCCAGCAGTTGGGCTAGCGGGAGTCAGAGGTCCTACGAGCAGTACTTC.

J is TRBJ1-5 and V is TRBV6-2 or TRBV6-3; D not certain. Germline V lookup: CDR1 MNHEY, CDR2 SVGEGT. V was pared by 6 bases and J by 9 bases, with 15 bases between. The CDR3 sequence is 13 residues long. As DNA, the CDR3 is TGTGCCAGCAGCGTAGGACCCGGAGGGCCCCAGCATTTT. Translated: CASSVGPGGPQHF.

This chain uses TRBV4-3 with TRBJ1-1; D is unclear. Trimming removed 0 bases at V and 1 base at J, with 9 bases between. The CDR3 is 15 residues long. CDR1 and CDR2 (germline): LGHNA, YSLEER. This CDR3 reads CASSQDPRRNTEAFF. In DNA, the CDR3 is TGCGCCAGCAGCCAAGATCCCCGCAGGAACACTGAAGCTTTCTTT.

This clone has just one count. The rearrangement links TRBV18 to TRBJ1-2, with D tentatively TRBD1 (6 bases). The V end was cut by 5 bases, the J end by 4 bases, with 23 bases between. The CDR3 extends over 17 amino acids. Germline V gene lookup returns CDR1 KGHSH and CDR2 LQKENI. The CDR3 DNA reads TGTGCCAGCTCATCGGCGGGGGGGGCCCGTGGTGGCTATGGCTACACCTTC. Translated, it gives CASSSAGGARGGYGYTF.

This chain joins TRBV11-2 and TRBJ1-2, with D possibly being TRBD1 (5 bases). The CDR3 loop spans 16 amino acids. V shed 0 bases and J shed 3 bases, with 14 bases lying between them. From germline, CDR1 is SGHAT and CDR2 FQNNGV. In nucleotides, the CDR3 is TGTGCCAGCAGCTTAGATATGGCCGGGGGATACTATGGCTACACCTTC. It is translated as CASSLDMAGGYYGYTF.

The rearrangement uses TRBV13 and TRBJ2-7; D call uncertain. V lost 3 bases and J 2 bases, leaving 11 bases between the germline ends. Germline lookup yields CDR1 PRHDT and CDR2 FYEKMQ (reference sequence). The CDR3 runs to 14 residues. CDR3 in DNA: TGTGCCAGCAGCTTTTTACAGATCCCCTACGAGCAGTACTTC. Its protein is CASSFLQIPYEQYF.

This clone is a singleton in its sample. This sample also contains other DNA sequences that code for the same CDR3. The rearrangement joins TRBV5-1 to TRBJ2-5; a weak D match, TRBD1 (6 bases). V gave up 0 bases and J gave up 3 bases, with 6 bases separating them. CDR3 length: 13 residues. Germline V gene data show CDR1 as SGHRS and CDR2 as YFSETQ. In nucleotides, the CDR3 is TGCGCCAGCAGCTTGGGGACAGAAGAGACCCAGTACTTC. This sequence encodes CASSLGTEETQYF.

The chain employs TRBV4-3 and TRBJ2-7; 12 bases line up with TRBD2. The CDR3 totals 15 residues. Germline-derived CDR1 and CDR2 are LGHNA and YSLEER. J gave up 6 bases and V 2 bases, and 5 bases lay outside the gene matches. CDR3 nucleotide sequence: TGCGCCAGCAGCCAATCAGGACTAGCGGGGAGCGAGCAGTACTTC. Its translation is CASSQSGLAGSEQYF.

With regard to this clone: One end of the junction fails to match germline, which may point to a read error. The chain is built from TRBV28 and TRBJ1-3; tentative D call: TRBD1 (5 bases). The CDR3 runs 12 residues. Per the germline V gene, CDR1 is MDHEN and CDR2 is SYDVKM. CDR3 sequence: CASRPTQGSLLF. CDR3 DNA: TGTGCCAGCAGGCCTACTCAGGGCTCCCTACTATTT. The full variable domain, its missing parts supplied by reference TRBV28 and TRBJ1-3, is DVKVTQSSRYLVKRTGEKVFLECVQDMDHENMFWYRQDPGLGLRLIYFSYDVKMKEKGDIPEGYSVSREKKERFSLILESASTNQTSMYLCASRPTQGSLLFGEGSWLTVV.

This clone was observed a handful of times. The CDR3 sequence: CAISESGGNNEKLFF. DNA of the CDR3: TGTGCCATCAGTGAGTCGGGGGGGAATAATGAAAAACTGTTTTTT. The rearrangement joins TRBV10-3 to TRBJ1-4; perhaps TRBD1 as D (5 bases). The V end was cut by 0 bases, the J end by 4 bases, with 9 bases between. This CDR3 has 15 amino acids. The germline V gene encodes CDR1 ENHRY and CDR2 SYGVKD.

The rearrangement links TRBV5-1 to TRBJ2-2, with TRBD2 identical over 8 bases. This CDR3 spans 15 amino acids. CDR1 and CDR2 (germline): SGHRS, YFSETQ. J lost 4 bases, V lost 2 bases, and 4 bases had no gene match. CDR3 sequence reads: CASSFLGGVTGELFF. CDR3 in DNA: TGCGCCAGCAGCTTTCTCGGGGGGGTCACCGGGGAGCTGTTTTTT.

This clone was observed a few times. The chain is built from TRBV25-1 and TRBJ1-3; D is unclear. Between the trimmed V and J ends, which lost 7 bases and 0 bases, there was a span of 16 bases. The CDR3 runs to 16 residues. CDR1 is MGHDK, CDR2 SYGVNS, per germline. The CDR3 DNA reads TGTGCCAGCATAAGTACAGCTCGTGGCTCTGGAAACACCATATATTTT. The encoded protein is CASISTARGSGNTIYF.

CDR3 residues: CASSPEKGLAGPSYEQYF. Written as DNA, the CDR3 is TGTGCCAGCAGCCCCGAGAAGGGACTAGCGGGTCCCTCCTACGAGCAGTACTTC. V usage is TRBV13 and J usage is TRBJ2-7, with 12 bases that match TRBD2. V shed 5 bases, J shed 0 bases, and the junction held 11 bases outside the gene matches. The CDR3 consists of 18 residues. Germline V lookup: CDR1 PRHDT, CDR2 FYEKMQ (reference sequence).

V gene TRBV7-9 combines with J gene TRBJ2-7; D is ambiguous. Germline V CDR1 and CDR2: SEHNR, FQNEAQ (reference sequence). Between the trimmed V and J ends, which lost 5 bases and 3 bases, there was a span of 5 bases. The CDR3 sequence is 11 residues long. The CDR3 nucleotides are TGTGCCAGCAGCCCGTTCTACGAGCAGTACTTC. Encoded protein: CASSPFYEQYF.

The chain is built from TRBV6-4 and TRBJ2-1; D is perhaps TRBD1 (6 bases). The germline CDR1 and CDR2 sequences are MRHNA and SNTAGT. This CDR3 has 14 amino acids. Trimming left V 2 bases short and J 5 bases short, with 10 bases between. CDR3 sequence reads: CASSDVDRNNEQFF. DNA of the CDR3: TGTGCCAGCAGTGACGTGGACAGAAACAATGAGCAGTTCTTC.

J is TRBJ2-3 and V is TRBV6-5; D gene unclear. Germline CDR1 reads MNHEY; CDR2 reads SVGAGI. V was trimmed by 8 bases and J by 3 bases, leaving 6 bases between them. The CDR3 has 11 amino acids. The CDR3 nucleotides read TGTGCCAGCGACGGGACAGATACGCAGTATTTT. Translated: CASDGTDTQYF.

The V gene is TRBV5-6, the J gene TRBJ2-3; D remains ambiguous. The ends were cut back, 3 bases at V and 2 bases at J, with 10 bases in the middle. Germline CDR1 reads SGHDT; CDR2 reads YYEEEE. CDR3 size: 14 residues. The DNA for the CDR3 is TGTGCCAGCAGCTCCGACATATTCACAGATACGCAGTATTTT. Translating it yields CASSSDIFTDTQYF.